The source of this TCR beta chain is a study of T cell responses to AZD1222 COVID-19 vaccine. Notes on the study in general: Spike was spanned by vaccine-associated CD4 TCRs, with dominance at 160-218 and 743-854.

Germline V lookup: CDR1 KGHSH, CDR2 LQKENI. This CDR3 is 15 amino acids long. Trimming cost V 1 base and J 4 bases; bases outside gene matches: 4. Method: immunoSEQ multiplex PCR; TCRdb's copy keeps in-frame clones and lacks some. The sample has about 160,000 clones; 94% are singletons. As to this clone: Its target is not known.

The receptor was isolated from an adult in good health. This specimen consisted of peripheral blood, obtained on day 0 of AZD1222 vaccination. This rearrangement joins TRBV18 to TRBJ1-1; 9 bases are a match to TRBD1. The CDR3 reads CASSPRDRVGTEAFF. CDR3 nucleotide sequence: TGTGCCAGCTCACCACGGGACAGGGTGGGCACTGAAGCTTTCTTT.